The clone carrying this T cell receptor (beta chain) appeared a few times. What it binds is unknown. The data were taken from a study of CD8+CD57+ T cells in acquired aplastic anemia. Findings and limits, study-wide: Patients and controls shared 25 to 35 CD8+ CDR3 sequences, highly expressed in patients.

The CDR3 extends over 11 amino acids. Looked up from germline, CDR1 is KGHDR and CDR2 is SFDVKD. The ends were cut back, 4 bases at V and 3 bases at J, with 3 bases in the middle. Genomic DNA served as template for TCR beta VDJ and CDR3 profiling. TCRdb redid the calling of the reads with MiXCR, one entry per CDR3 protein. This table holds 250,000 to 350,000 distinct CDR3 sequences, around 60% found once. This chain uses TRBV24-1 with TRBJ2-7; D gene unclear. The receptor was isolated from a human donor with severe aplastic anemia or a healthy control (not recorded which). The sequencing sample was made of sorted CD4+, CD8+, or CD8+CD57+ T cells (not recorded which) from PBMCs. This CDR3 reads CATSDYYEQYF. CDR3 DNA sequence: TGTGCCACCAGTGACTACTACGAGCAGTACTTC.